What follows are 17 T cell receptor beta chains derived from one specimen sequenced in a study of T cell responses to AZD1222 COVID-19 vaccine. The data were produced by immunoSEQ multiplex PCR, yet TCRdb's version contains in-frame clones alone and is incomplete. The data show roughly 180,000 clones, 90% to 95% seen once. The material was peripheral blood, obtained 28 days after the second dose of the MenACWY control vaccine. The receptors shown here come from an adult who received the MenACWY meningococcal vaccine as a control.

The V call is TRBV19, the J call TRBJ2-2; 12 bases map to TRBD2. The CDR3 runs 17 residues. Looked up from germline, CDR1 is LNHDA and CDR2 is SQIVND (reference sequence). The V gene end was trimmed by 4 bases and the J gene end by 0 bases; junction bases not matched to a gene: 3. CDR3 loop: CASSTASGGANTGELFF. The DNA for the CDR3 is TGTGCCAGTAGTACGGCTAGCGGGGGGGCGAACACCGGGGAGCTGTTTTTT.

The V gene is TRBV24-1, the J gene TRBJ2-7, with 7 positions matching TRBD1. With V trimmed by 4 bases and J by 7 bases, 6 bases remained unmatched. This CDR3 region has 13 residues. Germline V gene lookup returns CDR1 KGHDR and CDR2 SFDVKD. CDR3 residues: CATSDYRDREQYF. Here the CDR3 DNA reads TGTGCCACCAGTGACTACAGGGACAGAGAGCAGTACTTC.

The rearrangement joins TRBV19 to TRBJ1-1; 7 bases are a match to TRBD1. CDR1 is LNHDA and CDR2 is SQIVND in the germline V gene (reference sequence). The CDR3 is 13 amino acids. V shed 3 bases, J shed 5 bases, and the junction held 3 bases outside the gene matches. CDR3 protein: CASSMHRGTEAFF. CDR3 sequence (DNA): TGTGCCAGTAGTATGCACAGGGGAACTGAAGCTTTCTTT.

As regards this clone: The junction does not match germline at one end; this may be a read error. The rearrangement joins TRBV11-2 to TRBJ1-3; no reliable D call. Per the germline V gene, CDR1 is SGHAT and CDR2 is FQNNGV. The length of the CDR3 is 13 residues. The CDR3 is CASSLWSDSFLKF. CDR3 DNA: TGTGCCAGCAGCTTATGGTCGGACTCTTTTCTTAAGTTT.

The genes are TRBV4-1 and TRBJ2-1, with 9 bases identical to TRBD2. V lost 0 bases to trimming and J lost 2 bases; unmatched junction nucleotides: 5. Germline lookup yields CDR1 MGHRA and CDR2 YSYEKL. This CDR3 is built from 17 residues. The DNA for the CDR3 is TGCGCCAGCAGCCAAGATATGAGCGGGGGGACCTACAATGAGCAGTTCTTC. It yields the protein CASSQDMSGGTYNEQFF.

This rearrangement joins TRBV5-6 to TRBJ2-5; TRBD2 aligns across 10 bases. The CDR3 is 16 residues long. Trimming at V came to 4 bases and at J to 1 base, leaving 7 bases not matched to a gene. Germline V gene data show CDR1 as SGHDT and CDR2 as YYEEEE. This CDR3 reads CASSRRLAGAQETQYF. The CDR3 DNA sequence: TGTGCCAGCAGCCGGCGCCTAGCGGGGGCCCAAGAGACCCAGTACTTC.

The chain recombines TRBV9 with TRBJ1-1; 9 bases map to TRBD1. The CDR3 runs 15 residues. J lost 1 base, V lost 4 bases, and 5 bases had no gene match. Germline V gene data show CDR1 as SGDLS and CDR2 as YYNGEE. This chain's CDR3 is CASSPGTGWNTEAFF. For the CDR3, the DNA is TGTGCCAGCAGCCCCGGGACAGGGTGGAACACTGAAGCTTTCTTT.

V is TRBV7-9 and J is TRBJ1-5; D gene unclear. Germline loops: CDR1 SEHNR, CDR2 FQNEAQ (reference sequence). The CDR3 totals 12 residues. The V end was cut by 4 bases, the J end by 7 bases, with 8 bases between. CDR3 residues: CASSSRTQPQHF. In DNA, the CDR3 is TGTGCCAGCAGCTCCCGGACCCAGCCCCAGCATTTT.

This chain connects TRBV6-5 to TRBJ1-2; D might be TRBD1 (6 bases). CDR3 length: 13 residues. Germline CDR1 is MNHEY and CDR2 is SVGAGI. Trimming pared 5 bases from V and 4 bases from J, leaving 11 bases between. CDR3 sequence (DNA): TGTGCCAGCAGTCCAGGGGCGGTCTATGGCTACACCTTC. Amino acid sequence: CASSPGAVYGYTF.

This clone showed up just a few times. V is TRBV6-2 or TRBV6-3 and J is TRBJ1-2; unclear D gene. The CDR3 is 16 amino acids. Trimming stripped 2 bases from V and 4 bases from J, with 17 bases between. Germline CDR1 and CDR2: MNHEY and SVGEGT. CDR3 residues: CASSYPPAMTLYGYTF. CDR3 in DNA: TGTGCCAGCAGTTACCCGCCCGCCATGACCCTCTATGGCTACACCTTC.

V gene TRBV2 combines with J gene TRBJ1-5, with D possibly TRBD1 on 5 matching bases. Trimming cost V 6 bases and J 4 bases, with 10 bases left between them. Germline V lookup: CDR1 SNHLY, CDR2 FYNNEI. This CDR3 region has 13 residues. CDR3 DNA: TGTGCCAGCAGCCCCCAGGGAAATCAGCCCCAGCATTTT. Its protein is CASSPQGNQPQHF.

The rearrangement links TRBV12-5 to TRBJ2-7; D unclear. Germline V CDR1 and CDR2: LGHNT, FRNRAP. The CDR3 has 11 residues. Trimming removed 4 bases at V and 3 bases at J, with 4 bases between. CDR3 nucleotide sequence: TGTGCTAGTGGTTCGCTCTACGAGCAGTACTTC. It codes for CASGSLYEQYF.

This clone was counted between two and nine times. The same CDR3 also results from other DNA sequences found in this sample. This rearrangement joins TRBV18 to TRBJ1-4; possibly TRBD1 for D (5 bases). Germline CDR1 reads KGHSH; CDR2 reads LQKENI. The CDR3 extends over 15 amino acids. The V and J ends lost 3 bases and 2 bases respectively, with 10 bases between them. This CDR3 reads CASSPPGGTNEKLFF. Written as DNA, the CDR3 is TGTGCCAGCTCACCCCCGGGGGGGACTAATGAAAAACTGTTTTTT.

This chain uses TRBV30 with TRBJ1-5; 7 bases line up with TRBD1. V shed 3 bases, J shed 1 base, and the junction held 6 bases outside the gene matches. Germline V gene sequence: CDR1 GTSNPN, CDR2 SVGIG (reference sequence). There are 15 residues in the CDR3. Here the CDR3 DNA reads TGTGCCTGGAGGGCTTCGACAGGGAGCAATCAGCCCCAGCATTTT. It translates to CAWRASTGSNQPQHF.

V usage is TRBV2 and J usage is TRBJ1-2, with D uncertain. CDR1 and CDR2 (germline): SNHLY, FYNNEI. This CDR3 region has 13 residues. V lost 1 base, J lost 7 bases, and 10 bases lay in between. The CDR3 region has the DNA TGTGCCAGCAGTGAAGACGGACCCCTTGGCTACACCTTC. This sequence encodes CASSEDGPLGYTF.

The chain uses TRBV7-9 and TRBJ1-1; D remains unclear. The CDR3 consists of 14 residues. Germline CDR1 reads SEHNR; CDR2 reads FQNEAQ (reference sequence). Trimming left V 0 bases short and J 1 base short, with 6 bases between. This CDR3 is CASSLADRNTEAFF. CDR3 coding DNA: TGTGCCAGCAGCTTAGCGGACCGGAACACTGAAGCTTTCTTT.

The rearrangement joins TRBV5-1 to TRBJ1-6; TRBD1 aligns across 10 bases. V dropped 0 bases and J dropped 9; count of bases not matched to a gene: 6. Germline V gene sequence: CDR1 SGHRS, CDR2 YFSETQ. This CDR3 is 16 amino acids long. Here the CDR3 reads CASSLARGQGVSPLHF. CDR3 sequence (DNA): TGCGCCAGCAGCTTGGCTCGCGGACAGGGGGTTTCACCCCTCCACTTT.